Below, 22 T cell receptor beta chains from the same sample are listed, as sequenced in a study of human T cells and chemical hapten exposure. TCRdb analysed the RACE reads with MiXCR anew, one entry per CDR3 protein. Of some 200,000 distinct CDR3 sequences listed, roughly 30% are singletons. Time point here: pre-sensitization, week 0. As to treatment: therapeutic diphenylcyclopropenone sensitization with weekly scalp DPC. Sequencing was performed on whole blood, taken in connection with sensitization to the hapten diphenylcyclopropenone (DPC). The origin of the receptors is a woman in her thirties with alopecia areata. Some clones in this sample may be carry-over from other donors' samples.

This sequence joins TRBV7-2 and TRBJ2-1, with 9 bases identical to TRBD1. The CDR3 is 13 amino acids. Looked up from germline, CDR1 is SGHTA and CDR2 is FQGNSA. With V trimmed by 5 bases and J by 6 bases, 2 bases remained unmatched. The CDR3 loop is CASSTTGGNEQFF. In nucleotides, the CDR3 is TGTGCCAGCAGCACGACAGGGGGCAATGAGCAGTTCTTC.

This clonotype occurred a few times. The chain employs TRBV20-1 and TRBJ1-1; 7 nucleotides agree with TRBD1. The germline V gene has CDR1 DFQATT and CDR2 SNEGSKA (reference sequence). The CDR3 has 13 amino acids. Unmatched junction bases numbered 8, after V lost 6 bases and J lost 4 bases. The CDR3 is CSAATGIITEAFF. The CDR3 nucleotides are TGCAGTGCCGCGACAGGGATTATCACTGAAGCTTTCTTT.

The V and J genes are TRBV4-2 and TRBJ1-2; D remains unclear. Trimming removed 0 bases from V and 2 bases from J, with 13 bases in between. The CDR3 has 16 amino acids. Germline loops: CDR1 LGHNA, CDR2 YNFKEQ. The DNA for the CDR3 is TGTGCCAGCAGCCAAGAGATCTCCGCGGGGAACTATGGCTACACCTTC. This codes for CASSQEISAGNYGYTF.

The CDR3 DNA follows: TGCAGCGTTAGACGCCCGGACGGGGGAACGCAGTATTTT. Its protein is CSVRRPDGGTQYF. The chain employs TRBV29-1 and TRBJ2-3; TRBD2 might be the D (6 bases). V lost 5 bases, J lost 9 bases, and 18 bases lay in between. The germline V gene has CDR1 SQVTM and CDR2 ANQGSEA. The CDR3 extends over 13 amino acids.

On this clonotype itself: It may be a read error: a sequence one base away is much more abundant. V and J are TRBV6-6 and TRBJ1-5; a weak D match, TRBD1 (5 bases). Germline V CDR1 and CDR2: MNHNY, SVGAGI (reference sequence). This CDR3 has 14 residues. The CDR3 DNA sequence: TGTGCCGGCAGTTATTGGGGGGGCAATCAGCCCCAGCATTTT. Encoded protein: CAGSYWGGNQPQHF.

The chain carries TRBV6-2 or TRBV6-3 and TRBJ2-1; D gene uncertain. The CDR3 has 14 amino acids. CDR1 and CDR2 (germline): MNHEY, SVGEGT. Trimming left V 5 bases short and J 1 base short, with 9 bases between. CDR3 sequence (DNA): TGTGCCAGCAGTCTATCATGGTCCTACAATGAGCAGTTCTTC. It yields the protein CASSLSWSYNEQFF.

The CDR3 is CASSLDPRYNEQFF. DNA for the CDR3: TGTGCCAGCAGCTTAGACCCACGCTACAATGAGCAGTTCTTC. The chain couples TRBV7-2 to TRBJ2-1; D not resolved. Germline CDR1 SGHTA, CDR2 FQGNSA. V was trimmed by 1 base and J by 3 bases, leaving 7 bases between them. The CDR3 has 14 residues.

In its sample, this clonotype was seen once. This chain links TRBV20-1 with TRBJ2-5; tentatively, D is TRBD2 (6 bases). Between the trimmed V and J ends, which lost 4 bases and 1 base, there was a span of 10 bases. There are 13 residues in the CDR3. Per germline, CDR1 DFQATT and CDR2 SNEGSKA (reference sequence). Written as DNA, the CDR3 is TGCAGTGCTAACCGGGACTTCCAAGAGACCCAGTACTTC. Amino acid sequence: CSANRDFQETQYF.

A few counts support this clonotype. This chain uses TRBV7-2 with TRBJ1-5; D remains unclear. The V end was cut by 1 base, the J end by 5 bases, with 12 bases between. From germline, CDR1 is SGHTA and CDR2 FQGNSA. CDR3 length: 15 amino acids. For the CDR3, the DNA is TGTGCCAGCAGCTTAGGCCCGGCCGTGGATCAGCCCCAGCATTTT. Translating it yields CASSLGPAVDQPQHF.

CDR3 DNA sequence: TGCAGCGGATGGAGCTCTGGGGCCAACGTCCTGACTTTC. Translating it yields CSGWSSGANVLTF. The gene calls are TRBV29-1 and TRBJ2-6, with D unclear. Germline-derived CDR1 and CDR2 are SQVTM and ANQGSEA. The CDR3 spans 13 residues. Trimming took off 7 bases at V and 0 bases at J, with 7 bases between the two ends.

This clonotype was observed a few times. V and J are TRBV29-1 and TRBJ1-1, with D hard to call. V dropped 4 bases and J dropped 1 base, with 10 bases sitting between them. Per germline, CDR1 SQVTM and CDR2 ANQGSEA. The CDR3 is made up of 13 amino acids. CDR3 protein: CSVVQDPNTEAFF. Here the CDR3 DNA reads TGCAGCGTTGTGCAGGACCCGAACACTGAAGCTTTCTTT.

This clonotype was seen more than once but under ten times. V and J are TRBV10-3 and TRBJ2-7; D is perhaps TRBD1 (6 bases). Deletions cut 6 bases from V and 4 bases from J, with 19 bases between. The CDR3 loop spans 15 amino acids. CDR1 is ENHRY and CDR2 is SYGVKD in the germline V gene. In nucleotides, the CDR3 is TGTGCCATCAGGCAGGGAAGCCAGGGGCCTTACGAGCAGTACTTC. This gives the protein CAIRQGSQGPYEQYF.

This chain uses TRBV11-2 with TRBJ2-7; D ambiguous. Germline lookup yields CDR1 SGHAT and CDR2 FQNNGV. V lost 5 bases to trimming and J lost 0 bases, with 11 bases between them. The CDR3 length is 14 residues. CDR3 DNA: TGTGCCAGCAGCCTTCTAGAATACTCCTACGAGCAGTACTTC. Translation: CASSLLEYSYEQYF.

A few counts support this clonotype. CDR3 sequence: CASISVDYPYGYTF. In DNA, the CDR3 is TGTGCCAGCATATCGGTGGACTACCCCTATGGCTACACCTTC. V is TRBV6-5 and J is TRBJ1-2; D gene uncertain. Trimming pared 7 bases from V and 4 bases from J, leaving 16 bases between. Germline V lookup: CDR1 MNHEY, CDR2 SVGAGI. This CDR3 spans 14 amino acids.

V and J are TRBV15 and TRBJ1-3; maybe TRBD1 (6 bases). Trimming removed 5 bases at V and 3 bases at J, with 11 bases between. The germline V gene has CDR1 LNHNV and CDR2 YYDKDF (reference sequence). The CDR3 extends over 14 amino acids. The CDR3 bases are TGTGCCACCAGCTTCGACAGGAGTGGAAACACCATATATTTT. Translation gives CATSFDRSGNTIYF. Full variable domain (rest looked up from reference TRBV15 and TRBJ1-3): DAMVIQNPRYQVTQFGKPVTLSCSQTLNHNVMYWYQQKSSQAPKLLFHYYDKDFNNEADTPDNFQSRRPNTSFCFLDIRSPGLGDTAMYLCATSFDRSGNTIYFGEGSWLTVV.

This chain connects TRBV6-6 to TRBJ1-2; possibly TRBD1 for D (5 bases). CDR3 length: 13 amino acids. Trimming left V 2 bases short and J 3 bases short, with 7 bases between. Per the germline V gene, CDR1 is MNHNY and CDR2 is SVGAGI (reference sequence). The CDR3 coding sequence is TGTGCCAGCAGTTACACGGGGCACTATGGCTACACCTTC. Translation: CASSYTGHYGYTF.

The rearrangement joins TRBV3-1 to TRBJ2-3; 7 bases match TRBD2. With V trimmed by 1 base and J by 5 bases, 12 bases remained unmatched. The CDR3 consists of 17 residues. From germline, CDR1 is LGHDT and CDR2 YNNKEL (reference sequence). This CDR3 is CASSQAGAGSAGDTQYF. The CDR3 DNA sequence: TGTGCCAGCAGCCAAGCGGGAGCGGGGAGCGCCGGAGATACGCAGTATTTT.

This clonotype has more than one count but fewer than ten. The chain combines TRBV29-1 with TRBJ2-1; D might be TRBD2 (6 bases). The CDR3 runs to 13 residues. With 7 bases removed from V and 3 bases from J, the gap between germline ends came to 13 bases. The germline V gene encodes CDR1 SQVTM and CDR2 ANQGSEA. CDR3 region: CSAAGRNYNEQFF. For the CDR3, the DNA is TGCAGCGCCGCGGGGAGGAACTACAATGAGCAGTTCTTC.

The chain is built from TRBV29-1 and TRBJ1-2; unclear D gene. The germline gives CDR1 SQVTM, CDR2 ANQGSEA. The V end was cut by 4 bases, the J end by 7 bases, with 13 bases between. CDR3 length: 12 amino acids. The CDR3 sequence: CSVGPGESGYTF. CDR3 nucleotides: TGCAGCGTTGGTCCGGGAGAGAGTGGCTACACCTTC.

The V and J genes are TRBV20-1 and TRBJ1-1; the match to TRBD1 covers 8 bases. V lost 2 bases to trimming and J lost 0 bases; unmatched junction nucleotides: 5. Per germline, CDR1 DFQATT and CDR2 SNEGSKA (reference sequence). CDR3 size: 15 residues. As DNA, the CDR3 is TGCAGTGCTAGATATACAGGGGGTTTGAACACTGAAGCTTTCTTT. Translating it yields CSARYTGGLNTEAFF.

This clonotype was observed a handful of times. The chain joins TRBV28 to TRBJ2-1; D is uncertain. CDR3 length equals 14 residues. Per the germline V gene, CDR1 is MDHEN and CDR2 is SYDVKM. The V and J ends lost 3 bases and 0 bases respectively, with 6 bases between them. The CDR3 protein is CASSFPSSYNEQFF. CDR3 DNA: TGTGCCAGCAGTTTCCCAAGCTCCTACAATGAGCAGTTCTTC.

The CDR3 sequence is CASSRGSRDIQYF. The CDR3 coding sequence is TGTGCCAGCAGTCGAGGGTCCCGGGACATTCAGTACTTC. This chain connects TRBV7-9 to TRBJ2-4; a weak D match, TRBD2 (5 bases). The ends were cut back, 6 bases at V and 8 bases at J, with 14 bases in the middle. Germline values: CDR1 SEHNR, CDR2 FQNEAQ (reference sequence). The CDR3 is 13 residues long.